The T cell receptor (beta chain) under discussion was sequenced for a study of beta chain features in type 1 diabetes. Regarding the study as a whole: There was a moderate but significant shortening of TCRB CDR3s in all four CD4+ subsets of Type 1 diabetes patients. The study left unresolved whether HLA type influences TCRB rearrangement.

The V gene's germline CDR1 is ENHRY and CDR2 SYGVKD. Between the trimmed V and J ends, which lost 11 bases and 3 bases, there was a span of 16 bases. The CDR3 is 13 amino acids. Every isolated RNA sample was fully reverse transcribed, so sequencing captured expressed TCRB transcripts. There were some 3.6 million reads on average in the naive, central memory and regulatory T cell samples. Clones were sequenced by immunoSEQ multiplex PCR, and TCRdb holds only the in-frame ones, with some missing. The profile shows roughly 340,000 clones, 10% to 15% of them singletons. This clone turned up a few times. Its specificity is not known.

The chain recombines TRBV10-3 with TRBJ2-5, with D possibly TRBD2 on 6 matching bases. The sequencing sample was made of naive CD4+ T cells from blood. The receptor comes from a woman aged 18-30 years with type 1 diabetes. CDR3: CAAADGGEETQYF. CDR3 coding DNA: TGTGCCGCAGCCGATGGAGGGGAAGAGACCCAGTACTTC.